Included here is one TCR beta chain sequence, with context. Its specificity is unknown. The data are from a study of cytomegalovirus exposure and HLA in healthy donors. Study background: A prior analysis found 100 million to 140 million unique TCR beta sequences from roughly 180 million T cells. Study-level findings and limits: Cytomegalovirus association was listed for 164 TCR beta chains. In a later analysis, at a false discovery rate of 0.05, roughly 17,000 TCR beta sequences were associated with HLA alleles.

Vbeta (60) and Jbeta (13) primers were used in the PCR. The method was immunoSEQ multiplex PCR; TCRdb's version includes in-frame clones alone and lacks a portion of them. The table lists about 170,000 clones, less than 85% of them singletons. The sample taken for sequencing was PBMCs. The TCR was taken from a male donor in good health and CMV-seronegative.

The CDR3 nucleotides read TGTGCCAGCAGCGTAGCTACGGGCACTGAAGCTTTCTTT. It encodes CASSVATGTEAFF. J is TRBJ1-1 and V is TRBV9; D unresolved. The CDR3 loop spans 13 amino acids. The V end was cut by 0 bases, the J end by 4 bases, with 7 bases between. Germline V gene sequence: CDR1 SGDLS, CDR2 YYNGEE.